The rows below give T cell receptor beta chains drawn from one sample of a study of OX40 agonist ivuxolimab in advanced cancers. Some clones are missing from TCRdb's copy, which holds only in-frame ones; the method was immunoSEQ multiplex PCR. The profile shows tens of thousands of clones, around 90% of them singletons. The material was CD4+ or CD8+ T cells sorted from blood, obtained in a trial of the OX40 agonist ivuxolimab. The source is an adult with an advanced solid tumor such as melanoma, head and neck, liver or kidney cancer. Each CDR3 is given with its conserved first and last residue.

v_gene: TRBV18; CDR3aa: CASSPQGNTIYF
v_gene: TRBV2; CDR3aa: CASSRDRDSGANVLTF
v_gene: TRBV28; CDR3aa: CASSTTGVGRGYTF
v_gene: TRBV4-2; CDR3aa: CASSQDPSGGIYGEQFF
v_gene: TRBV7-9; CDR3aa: CASSLVGVNTEAFF
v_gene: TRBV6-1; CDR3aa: CASSPTGETNQPQHF
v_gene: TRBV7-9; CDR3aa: CASSLYSYEQYF
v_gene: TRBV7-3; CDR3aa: CASSRGRSPQETQYF
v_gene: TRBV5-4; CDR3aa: CASNPAGGFYNEQFF
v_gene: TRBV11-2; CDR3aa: CASSLLAGGPDTQYF
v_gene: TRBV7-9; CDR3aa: CASSLEGGGLRNTIYF
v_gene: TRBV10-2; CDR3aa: CASPPGLAGERFSRSYEQYF
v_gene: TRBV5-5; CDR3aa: CASSHIAGGLETQYF
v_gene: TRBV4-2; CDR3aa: CASSHLTPGSLAYNEQFF
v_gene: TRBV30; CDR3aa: CAWSFGGNYGYTF
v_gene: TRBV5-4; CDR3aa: CASSLGTGGGGELFF
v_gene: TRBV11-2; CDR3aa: CASSSTGGRETQYF
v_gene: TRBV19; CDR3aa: CASSVRQTFNTGELFF